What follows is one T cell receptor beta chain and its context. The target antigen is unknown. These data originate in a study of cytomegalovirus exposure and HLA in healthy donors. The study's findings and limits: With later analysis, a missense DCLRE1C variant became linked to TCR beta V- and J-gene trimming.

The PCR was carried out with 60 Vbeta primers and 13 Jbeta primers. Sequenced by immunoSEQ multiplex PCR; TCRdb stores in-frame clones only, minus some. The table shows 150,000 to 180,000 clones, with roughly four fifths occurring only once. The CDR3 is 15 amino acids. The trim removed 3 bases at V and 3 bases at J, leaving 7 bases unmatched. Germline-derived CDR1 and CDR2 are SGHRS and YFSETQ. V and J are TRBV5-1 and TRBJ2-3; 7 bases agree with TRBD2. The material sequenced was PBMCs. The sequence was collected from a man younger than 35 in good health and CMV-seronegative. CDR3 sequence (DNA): TGCGCCAGCAGCTCAGGGAGGACTAGTACAGATACGCAGTATTTT. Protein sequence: CASSSGRTSTDTQYF.